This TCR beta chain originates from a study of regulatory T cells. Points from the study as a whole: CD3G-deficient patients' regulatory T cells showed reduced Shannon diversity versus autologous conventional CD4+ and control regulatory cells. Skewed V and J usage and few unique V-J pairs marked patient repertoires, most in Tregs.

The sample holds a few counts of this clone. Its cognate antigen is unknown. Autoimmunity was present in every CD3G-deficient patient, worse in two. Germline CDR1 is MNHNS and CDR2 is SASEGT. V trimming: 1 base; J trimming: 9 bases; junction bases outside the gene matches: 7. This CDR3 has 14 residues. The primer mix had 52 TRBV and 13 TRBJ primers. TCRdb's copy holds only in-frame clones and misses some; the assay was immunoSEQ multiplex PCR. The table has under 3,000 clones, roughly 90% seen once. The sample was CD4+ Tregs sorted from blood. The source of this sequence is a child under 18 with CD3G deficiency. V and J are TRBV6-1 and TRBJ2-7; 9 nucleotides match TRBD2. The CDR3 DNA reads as TGTGCCAGCAGTGAAGTTCTAGCGGGAAAGGTGCAGTACTTC. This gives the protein CASSEVLAGKVQYF.